This T cell receptor (beta chain) derives from a study of cytomegalovirus exposure and HLA in healthy donors. Whole-study results and caveats: With high specificity and sensitivity, the classifier reportedly diagnosed cytomegalovirus status. Researchers counted 150 to 200 TCR beta chains as cytomegalovirus-associated. In most subjects, TCR beta sequences reportedly gave accurate predictions of HLA-A and HLA-B alleles. According to an earlier analysis, most TCR beta V segments yielded productive rearrangements about 87% or about 30% of the time.

Trimming at V came to 6 bases and at J to 5 bases, leaving 11 bases not matched to a gene. The length of the CDR3 is 16 residues. Looked up from germline, CDR1 is MDHEN and CDR2 is SYDVKM. 60 Vbeta and 13 Jbeta primers were used in PCR. The protocol was immunoSEQ multiplex PCR, while the TCRdb copy is restricted to in-frame clones and leaves out a portion. The data hold more than 200,000 clones, with more than 60% observed a single time. About this clone itself: Its antigen is currently unknown.

The chain carries TRBV28 and TRBJ1-5; 9 bases align to TRBD1. The receptor was isolated from a man aged 35-49 years in good health and CMV-seronegative. Sequencing input: PBMCs. CDR3 nucleotide sequence: TGTGCCAGCAGCGCTCCGGGGACAGGGAACCATCAGCCCCAGCATTTT. It codes for CASSAPGTGNHQPQHF.